These 17 T cell receptor beta chains share one sample of origin, sequenced in a study of spatial heterogeneity in lung cancer (dated by TCRdb to about 2019). The meaning of the sample's time point label: sample taken at primary tumor resection. Whole RNA extracted from tumor and nontumor lung tissue, or from cryopreserved PBMC samples, was used for TCR sequencing without cell sorting. Libraries were built with 5' RACE. Instrument on record: NextSeq 500. The public reads were reanalyzed by TCRdb: fastp trimming at Q25, MiXCR alignment, in-frame beta chains only. Every distinct CDR3 protein forms one entry, paired with its most common genes and DNA. For this sample there are about 26,000 distinct CDR3 sequences; 9.5% to 15% appear just once. In total, the top ten clones hold around 23% of the sample. This specimen consisted of PBMCs, obtained at surgery. The receptor set was obtained from a female donor with early-stage non-small cell lung cancer.

This chain connects TRBV18 to TRBJ2-7, with D perhaps TRBD1 or TRBD2 (7 bases each). Trimming pared 5 bases from V and 3 bases from J, leaving 26 bases between. Germline assignment: CDR1 KGHSH and CDR2 LQKENI. This CDR3 spans 18 amino acids. CDR3 protein: CASSAGTVGLGALYEQYF. The CDR3 region has the DNA TGTGCCAGCTCAGCAGGGACAGTAGGACTAGGGGCCCTCTACGAGCAGTACTTC.

The chain carries TRBV7-9 and TRBJ2-5; D uncertain. The germline V gene encodes CDR1 SEHNR and CDR2 FQNEAQ (reference sequence). V was cut by 3 bases and J by 5 bases, with 10 bases left in between. The CDR3 runs to 13 residues. CDR3 amino acids: CASSFSNPETQYF. CDR3 coding DNA: TGTGCCAGCAGCTTCTCCAACCCGGAGACCCAGTACTTC. The whole variable domain, filled in from reference TRBV7-9 and TRBJ2-5, reads DTGVSQNPRHKITKRGQNVTFRCDPISEHNRLYWYRQTLGQGPEFLTYFQNEAQLEKSRLLSDRFSAERPKGSFSTLEIQRTEQGDSAMYLCASSFSNPETQYFGPGTRLLVL.

This clonotype was seen many times. The rearrangement links TRBV7-8 to TRBJ2-3; 8 nucleotides agree with TRBD1. This CDR3 spans 17 amino acids. J lost 2 bases, V lost 4 bases, and 11 bases had no gene match. Germline V gives CDR1 SGHVS, CDR2 FQNEAQ. The CDR3 sequence is CASSSKSGTGHTDTQYF. CDR3 coding DNA: TGTGCCAGCAGCTCCAAATCCGGGACAGGACACACAGATACGCAGTATTTT.

CDR3 residues: CASSLPQTSSRPQHF. CDR3 DNA: TGTGCCAGTAGTTTACCCCAAACCTCGAGCCGGCCCCAGCATTTT. The rearrangement joins TRBV19 to TRBJ1-5; D is ambiguous. V was trimmed by 5 bases and J by 9 bases, leaving 20 bases between them. CDR3 length: 15 residues. Germline V gene lookup returns CDR1 LNHDA and CDR2 SQIVND (reference sequence).

In its sample, this clonotype was seen many times. The V and J genes are TRBV11-2 and TRBJ2-3; D might be TRBD1 (5 bases). The germline V and J ends were trimmed by 1 base and 2 bases, with 10 bases remaining between them. CDR3 length: 15 residues. CDR1 and CDR2 from the germline V gene are SGHAT and FQNNGV. CDR3 amino acids: CASSLGAGSTDTQYF. The CDR3, as DNA: TGTGCCAGCAGCTTAGGGGCAGGGTCCACAGATACGCAGTATTTT.

In this sample, this clonotype turned up many times. The chain is built from TRBV6-5 and TRBJ2-2; D not resolved. V lost 3 bases to trimming and J lost 5 bases, with 4 bases between them. The CDR3 sequence is 12 residues long. From germline, CDR1 is MNHEY and CDR2 SVGAGI. The CDR3 sequence: CASSYLTGELFF. The CDR3, as DNA: TGTGCCAGCAGTTATCTGACCGGGGAGCTGTTTTTT.

The table lists this clonotype with many counts. The V call is TRBV30, the J call TRBJ1-1; tentative D call: TRBD1 (5 bases). Between the trimmed V and J ends, which lost 7 bases and 0 bases, there was a span of 12 bases. The CDR3 runs to 13 residues. The germline gives CDR1 GTSNPN, CDR2 SVGIG (reference sequence). The CDR3 nucleotides are TGTGCCTCATCAAGGGACGTGAACACTGAAGCTTTCTTT. Its translation is CASSRDVNTEAFF.

The table lists this clonotype with a few counts. V and J are TRBV29-1 and TRBJ2-5, with 7 positions matching TRBD2. CDR1 is SQVTM, CDR2 ANQGSEA, per germline. V trimming: 2 bases; J trimming: 1 base; junction bases outside the gene matches: 7. This CDR3 contains 15 residues. CDR3 residues: CSVEKERDLQETQYF. The CDR3 nucleotides read TGCAGCGTTGAAAAGGAGCGGGACCTCCAAGAGACCCAGTACTTC. Variable domain in full (rest from reference TRBV29-1 and TRBJ2-5): SAVISQKPSRDICQRGTSLTIQCQVDSQVTMMFWYRQQPGQSLTLIATANQGSEATYESGFVIDKFPISRPNLTFSTLTVSNMSPEDSSIYLCSVEKERDLQETQYFGPGTRLLVL.

This clonotype was seen repeatedly, ten times or more. This rearrangement joins TRBV6-1 to TRBJ2-7; TRBD1 aligns across 9 bases. This CDR3 has 14 residues. Per the germline V gene, CDR1 is MNHNS and CDR2 is SASEGT. V shed 5 bases, J shed 7 bases, and the junction held 9 bases outside the gene matches. CDR3 nucleotides: TGTGCCAGCAGTAGAACCGACAGGGGGAGAGAGCAGTACTTC. This encodes CASSRTDRGREQYF.

This clonotype was found once. The genes are TRBV6-2 or TRBV6-3 and TRBJ2-2, with D perhaps matching TRBD2 (5 bases). V was pared by 6 bases and J by 0 bases, with 20 bases between. CDR1 and CDR2 from the germline V gene are MNHEY and SVGEGT. The CDR3 covers 18 residues. CDR3 residues: CASSRTSSPNANTGELFF. CDR3 nucleotides: TGTGCCAGCAGCCGAACCTCTAGCCCTAACGCGAACACCGGGGAGCTGTTTTTT.

This clonotype has a count of ten or more. The chain carries TRBV4-2 and TRBJ2-4; 13 bases align to TRBD2. This CDR3 comprises 22 residues. V shed 1 base and J 1 base; nucleotides not matched to a gene: 16. Germline V CDR1 and CDR2: LGHNA, YNFKEQ. CDR3 sequence reads: CASSQGAGRGLAGEVAKNIQYF. CDR3 bases: TGTGCCAGCAGCCAAGGTGCAGGAAGAGGACTAGCGGGAGAGGTGGCCAAAAACATTCAGTACTTC.

At least ten counts were recorded for this clonotype. This chain links TRBV7-6 with TRBJ1-2; 8 positions agree with TRBD1. Germline values: CDR1 SGHVS, CDR2 FNYEAQ. V was clipped by 8 bases and J by 1 base; unmatched bases: 9. The CDR3 runs 15 residues. The CDR3 nucleotides read TGTGCCAGCCGGGAAGGACAGGGAAGTAACTATGGCTACACCTTC. Encoded protein: CASREGQGSNYGYTF.

This clonotype showed up many times. The chain links TRBV7-9 to TRBJ1-6; perhaps TRBD1 as D (5 bases). Trimming took 6 bases from V and 10 from J, leaving 16 bases between them. CDR1 SEHNR and CDR2 FQNEAQ come from the germline V gene (reference sequence). CDR3 length equals 14 residues. The CDR3 DNA reads as TGTGCCAGCAGTATAGTTCAGGGTGGATCACCCCTCCACTTT. Encoded protein: CASSIVQGGSPLHF.

The chain joins TRBV9 to TRBJ2-5; no definite D call. The CDR3 length is 14 residues. Looked up from germline, CDR1 is SGDLS and CDR2 is YYNGEE. V lost 4 bases and J lost 5, with 15 bases in between. CDR3 DNA: TGTGCCAGCAGCTCCTTGTCGGGTTGGGAGACCCAGTACTTC. Translated, it gives CASSSLSGWETQYF.

Many counts were recorded for this clonotype. The gene calls are TRBV9 and TRBJ2-3; 9 bases line up with TRBD2. CDR1 SGDLS and CDR2 YYNGEE come from the germline V gene. The V segment lost 0 bases and the J segment 0 bases; nucleotides outside the gene matches: 5. This CDR3 contains 17 residues. The chain's CDR3 is CASSVELAGLSTDTQYF. The CDR3 bases are TGTGCCAGCAGCGTAGAACTAGCGGGCTTAAGCACAGATACGCAGTATTTT.

J is TRBJ2-7 and V is TRBV7-2; D is unresolved. From germline, CDR1 is SGHTA and CDR2 FQGNSA. V gave up 1 base and J gave up 0 bases, with 22 bases separating them. This CDR3 has 19 residues. CDR3: CASSLGVGLGRHYSYEQYF. DNA of the CDR3: TGTGCCAGCAGCTTAGGAGTAGGTTTAGGACGGCACTACTCCTACGAGCAGTACTTC.

This sequence joins TRBV28 and TRBJ1-4, with TRBD1 as a possible D gene (5 bases). The V end lost 2 bases, the J end lost 8 bases, and 9 bases lay between the germline ends. CDR1 and CDR2 (germline): MDHEN, SYDVKM. The CDR3 sequence is 13 residues long. The CDR3 protein is CASSLRRGEKLFF. CDR3 coding DNA: TGTGCCAGCAGTTTAAGGAGGGGCGAAAAACTGTTTTTT.